The present T cell receptor (beta chain) was sequenced within a study of human T cells and chemical hapten exposure. Overall study: Patients additionally received therapeutic doses of diphenylcyclopropenone on the scalp once a week, and this continued throughout the approximately 25-week study. After 6 days, upper back 0.01% DPC patch tests were scored.

The V gene lost 1 base and the J gene lost 4 bases, with 16 bases spanning the gap. Germline values: CDR1 SGHVS, CDR2 FQNEAQ. This CDR3 has 16 residues. Documented time point: pre-sensitization, week 0. As for treatment: therapeutic diphenylcyclopropenone sensitization with weekly scalp DPC. Participating donors were patients with alopecia, aged 18 to 70 years, considered appropriate candidates for DPC. TCRdb analysed the RACE reads with MiXCR anew, one entry per CDR3 protein. The repertoire holds about 40,000 distinct CDR3 sequences, with about 10% as singletons. The rearrangement joins TRBV7-8 to TRBJ1-2, with a possible D match to TRBD1 (5 bases). The receptor comes from a man aged 30 to 45 with alopecia areata. Some clones in this sample may be carry-over from other donors' samples. The starting material was whole blood, obtained in connection with sensitization to the hapten diphenylcyclopropenone (DPC). The CDR3 region is CASSLVWTPSGYGYTF. The CDR3 DNA reads as TGTGCCAGCAGCTTAGTGTGGACACCGAGCGGCTATGGCTACACCTTC.